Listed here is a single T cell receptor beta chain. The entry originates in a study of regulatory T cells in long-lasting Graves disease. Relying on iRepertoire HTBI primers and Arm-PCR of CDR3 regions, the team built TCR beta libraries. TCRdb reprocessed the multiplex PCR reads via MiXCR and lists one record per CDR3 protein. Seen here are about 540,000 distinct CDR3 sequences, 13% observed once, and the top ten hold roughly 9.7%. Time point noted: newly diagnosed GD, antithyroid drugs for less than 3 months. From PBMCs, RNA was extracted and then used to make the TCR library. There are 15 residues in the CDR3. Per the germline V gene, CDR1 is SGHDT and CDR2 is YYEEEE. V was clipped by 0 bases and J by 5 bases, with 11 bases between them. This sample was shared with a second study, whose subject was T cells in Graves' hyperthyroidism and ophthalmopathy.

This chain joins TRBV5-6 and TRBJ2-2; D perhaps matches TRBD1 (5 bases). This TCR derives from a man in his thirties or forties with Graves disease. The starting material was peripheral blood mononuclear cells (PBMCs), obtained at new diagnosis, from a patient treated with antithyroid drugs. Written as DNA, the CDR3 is TGTGCCAGCAGCTTGGCGTCAGGGTGGACCGGGGAGCTGTTTTTT. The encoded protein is CASSLASGWTGELFF.